This T cell receptor (beta chain) was profiled in a study of T cell responses to AZD1222 COVID-19 vaccine. Germline-derived CDR1 and CDR2 are SGHNT and YYREEE (reference sequence). With V trimmed by 0 bases and J by 10 bases, 5 bases remained unmatched. This CDR3 comprises 15 residues. Clones were sequenced by immunoSEQ multiplex PCR, and TCRdb holds only the in-frame ones, with some missing. The table includes over 95,000 clones, around nine tenths detected once. The V call is TRBV5-4, the J call TRBJ1-6, with TRBD1 identical over 9 bases. The receptor was derived from an adult in good health. Source: peripheral blood, taken on day 0 of AZD1222 vaccination. The CDR3 nucleotides read TGTGCCAGCAGCTTGGGGGACAGGGTGAGGTCACCCCTCCACTTT. Protein sequence: CASSLGDRVRSPLHF. Full variable domain (rest looked up from reference TRBV5-4 and TRBJ1-6): ETGVTQSPTHLIKTRGQQVTLRCSSQSGHNTVSWYQQALGQGPQFIFQYYREEENGRGNFPPRFSGLQFPNYSSELNVNALELDDSALYLCASSLGDRVRSPLHFGNGTRLTVT.